These T cell receptor beta chains were read from a single sample in a study of cytomegalovirus exposure and HLA in healthy donors. Using immunoSEQ multiplex PCR, the repertoire was profiled, and TCRdb retains in-frame clones only, with some absent. The table includes fewer than 200,000 clones, approximately 88% detected once. Material for sequencing was PBMCs. All receptors derive from a woman aged 25 to 45 in good health and CMV-seronegative. Both conserved end residues are part of each CDR3. Each record gives: D gene, V gene, CDR3 length, clone size, J gene, CDR3 protein, CDR3 DNA. The D gene is left open where the match is weak. Clone size appears in some rows only: once, few, many, or a class for an expanded clone.

>TRBD1|TRBV9|18|NA|TRBJ2-2
CASSVVSSGQGNTGELFF
TGTGCCAGCAGCGTAGTTTCGTCAGGACAGGGGAACACCGGGGAGCTGTTTTTT
>NA|TRBV5-5|16|NA|TRBJ2-1
CASSPLGGASYNEQFF
TGTGCCAGCAGCCCCCTTGGAGGGGCTTCTTACAATGAGCAGTTCTTC
>NA|TRBV5-1|14|NA|TRBJ1-2
CASSNREGRNGYTF
TGCGCCAGCAGCAACCGGGAGGGGCGGAATGGCTACACCTTC
>NA|TRBV5-1|13|NA|TRBJ1-1
CASSLGENTEAFF
TGCGCCAGCAGCTTAGGGGAGAACACTGAAGCTTTCTTT
>NA|TRBV19|14|NA|TRBJ2-7
CASSRDKGTYEQYF
TGTGCCAGTAGCCGGGACAAGGGAACCTACGAGCAGTACTTC
>NA|TRBV2|13|NA|TRBJ1-2
CASSPDSNYGYTF
TGTGCCAGCAGTCCTGACAGTAACTATGGCTACACCTTC
>TRBD1|TRBV7-6|15|NA|TRBJ2-7
CASSSPGTGNRFVYF
TGTGCCAGCAGCTCCCCCGGGACAGGGAATAGATTCGTGTACTTC
>TRBD1|TRBV2|14|many|TRBJ1-1
CASSDATGGTEAFF
TGTGCCAGCAGTGATGCAACAGGGGGGACTGAAGCTTTCTTT
>TRBD2|TRBV28|13|NA|TRBJ2-7
CASKRGSSYEQYF
TGTGCCAGCAAGCGGGGAAGCTCCTACGAGCAGTACTTC
>NA|TRBV18|16|NA|TRBJ2-2
CASSIFGVVDTGELFF
TGTGCCAGCTCTATCTTTGGAGTGGTGGACACCGGGGAGCTGTTTTTT